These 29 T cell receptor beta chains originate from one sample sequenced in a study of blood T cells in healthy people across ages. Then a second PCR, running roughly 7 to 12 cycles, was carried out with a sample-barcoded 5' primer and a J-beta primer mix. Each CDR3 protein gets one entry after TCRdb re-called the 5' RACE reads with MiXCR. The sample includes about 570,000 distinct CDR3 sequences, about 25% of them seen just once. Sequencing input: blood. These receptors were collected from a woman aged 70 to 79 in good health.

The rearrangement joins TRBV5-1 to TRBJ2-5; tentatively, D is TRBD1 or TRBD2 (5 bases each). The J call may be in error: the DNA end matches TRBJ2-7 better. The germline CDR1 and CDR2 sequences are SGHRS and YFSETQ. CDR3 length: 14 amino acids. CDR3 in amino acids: CASSFTGAPYEQYF. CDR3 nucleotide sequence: TGCGCCAGCAGCTTTACCGGGGCACCCTACGAGCAGTACTTC.

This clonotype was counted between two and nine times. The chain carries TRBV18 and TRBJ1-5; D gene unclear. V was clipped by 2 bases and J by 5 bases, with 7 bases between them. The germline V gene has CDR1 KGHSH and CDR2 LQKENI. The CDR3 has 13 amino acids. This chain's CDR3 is CASSPDIYQPQHF. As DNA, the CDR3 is TGTGCCAGCTCACCAGACATTTATCAGCCCCAGCATTTT.

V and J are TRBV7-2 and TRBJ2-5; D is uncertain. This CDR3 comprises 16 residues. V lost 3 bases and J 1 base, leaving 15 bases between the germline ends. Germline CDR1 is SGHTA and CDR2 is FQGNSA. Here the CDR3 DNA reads TGTGCCAGCAGCTTGAAGACCAGCCTGGTCCAAGAGACCCAGTACTTC. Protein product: CASSLKTSLVQETQYF.

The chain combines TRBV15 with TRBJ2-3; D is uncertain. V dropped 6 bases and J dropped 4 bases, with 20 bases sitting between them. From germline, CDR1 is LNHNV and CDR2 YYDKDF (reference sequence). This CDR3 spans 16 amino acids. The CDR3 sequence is CATRPNKFNSADTQYF. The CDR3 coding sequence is TGTGCCACCAGGCCGAATAAGTTCAACTCGGCAGATACGCAGTATTTT.

The CDR3 sequence is CASSSRGWETQYF. In DNA, the CDR3 is TGTGCCAGCAGTTCCAGGGGTTGGGAGACCCAGTACTTC. J is TRBJ2-5 and V is TRBV28; tentative D call: TRBD1 (6 bases). This CDR3 region has 13 residues. From germline, CDR1 is MDHEN and CDR2 SYDVKM. The ends were cut back, 4 bases at V and 5 bases at J, with 11 bases in the middle.

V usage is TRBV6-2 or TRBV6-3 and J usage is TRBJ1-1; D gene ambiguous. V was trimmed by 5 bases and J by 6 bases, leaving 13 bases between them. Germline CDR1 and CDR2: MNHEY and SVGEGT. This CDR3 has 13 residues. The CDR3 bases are TGTGCCAGCAGTCTGGGTTCGGGCCCTGAAGCTTTCTTT. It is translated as CASSLGSGPEAFF.

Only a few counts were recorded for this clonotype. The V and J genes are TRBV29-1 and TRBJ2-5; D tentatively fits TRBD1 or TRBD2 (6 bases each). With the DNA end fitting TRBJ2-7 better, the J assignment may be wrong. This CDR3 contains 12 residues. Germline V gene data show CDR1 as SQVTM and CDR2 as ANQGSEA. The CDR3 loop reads CSVGTAGGEQYF. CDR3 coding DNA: TGCAGCGTTGGGACAGCCGGGGGCGAGCAGTACTTC.

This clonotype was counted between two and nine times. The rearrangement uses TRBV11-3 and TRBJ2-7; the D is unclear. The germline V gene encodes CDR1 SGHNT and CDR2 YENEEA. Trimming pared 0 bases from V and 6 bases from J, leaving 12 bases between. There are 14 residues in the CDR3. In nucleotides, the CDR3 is TGTGCCAGCAGCTTAGAGGGGTTATTCCTCGAGCAGTACTTC. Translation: CASSLEGLFLEQYF.

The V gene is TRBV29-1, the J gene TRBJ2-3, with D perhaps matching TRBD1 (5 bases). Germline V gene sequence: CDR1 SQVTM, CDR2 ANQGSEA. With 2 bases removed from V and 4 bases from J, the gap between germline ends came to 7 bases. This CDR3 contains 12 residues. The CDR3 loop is CSVEQGSDTQYF. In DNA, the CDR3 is TGCAGCGTTGAACAGGGTTCAGATACGCAGTATTTT.

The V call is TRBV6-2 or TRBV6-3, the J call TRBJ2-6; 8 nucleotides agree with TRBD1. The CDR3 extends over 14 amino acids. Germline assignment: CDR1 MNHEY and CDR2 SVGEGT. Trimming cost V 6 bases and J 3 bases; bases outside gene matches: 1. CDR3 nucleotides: TGTGCCAGCAGCGACAGGGGTGGGGCCAACGTCCTGACTTTC. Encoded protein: CASSDRGGANVLTF.

CDR3 amino acids: CASSLGAGVVYEQFF. The CDR3 bases are TGTGCCAGCAGCTTGGGGGCGGGGGTTGTATATGAGCAGTTCTTC. The chain joins TRBV5-5 to TRBJ2-1; 7 bases agree with TRBD2. Unmatched junction bases numbered 8, after V lost 0 bases and J lost 8 bases. The CDR3 covers 15 residues. Germline CDR1 and CDR2: SGHKS and YYEKEE (reference sequence).

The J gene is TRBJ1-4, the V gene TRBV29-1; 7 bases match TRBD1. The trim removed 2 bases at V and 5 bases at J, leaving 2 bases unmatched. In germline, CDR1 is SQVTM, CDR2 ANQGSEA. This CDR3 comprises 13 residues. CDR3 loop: CSVETRGNEKLFF. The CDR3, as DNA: TGCAGCGTTGAAACCAGGGGGAATGAAAAACTGTTTTTT.

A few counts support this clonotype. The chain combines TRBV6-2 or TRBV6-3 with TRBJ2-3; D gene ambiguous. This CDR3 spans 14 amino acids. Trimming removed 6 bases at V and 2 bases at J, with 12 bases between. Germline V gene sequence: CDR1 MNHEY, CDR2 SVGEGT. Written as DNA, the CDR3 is TGTGCCAGCAGGCATAGACCAAACACAGATACGCAGTATTTT. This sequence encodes CASRHRPNTDTQYF.

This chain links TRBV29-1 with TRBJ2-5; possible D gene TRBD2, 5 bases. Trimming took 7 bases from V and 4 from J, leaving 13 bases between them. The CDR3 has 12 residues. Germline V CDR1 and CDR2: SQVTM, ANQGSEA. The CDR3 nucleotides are TGCAGCGCCCAGTCCGGGGTAGAGACCCAGTACTTC. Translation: CSAQSGVETQYF.

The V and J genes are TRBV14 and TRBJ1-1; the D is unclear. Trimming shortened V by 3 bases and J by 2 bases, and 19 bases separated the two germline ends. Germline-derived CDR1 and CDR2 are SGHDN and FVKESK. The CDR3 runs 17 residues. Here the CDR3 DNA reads TGTGCCAGCAGCCATATTCGTTGGGGATTTGTAAACACTGAAGCTTTCTTT. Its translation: CASSHIRWGFVNTEAFF.

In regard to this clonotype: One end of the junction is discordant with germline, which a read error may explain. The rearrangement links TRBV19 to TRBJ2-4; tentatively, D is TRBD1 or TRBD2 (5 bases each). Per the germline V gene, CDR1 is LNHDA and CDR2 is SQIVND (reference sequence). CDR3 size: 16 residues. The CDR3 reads CASGIFPGATKNIQYF. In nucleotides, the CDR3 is TGTGCCAGTGGTATTTTTCCCGGGGCGACCAAAAACATTCAGTACTTC.

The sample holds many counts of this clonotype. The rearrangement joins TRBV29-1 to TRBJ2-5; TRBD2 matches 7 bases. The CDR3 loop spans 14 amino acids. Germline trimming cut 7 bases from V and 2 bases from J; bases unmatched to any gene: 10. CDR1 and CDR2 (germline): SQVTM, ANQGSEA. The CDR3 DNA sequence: TGCAGCGCCGAGCGTGGGGGGGGTCAAGAGACCCAGTACTTC. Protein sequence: CSAERGGGQETQYF.

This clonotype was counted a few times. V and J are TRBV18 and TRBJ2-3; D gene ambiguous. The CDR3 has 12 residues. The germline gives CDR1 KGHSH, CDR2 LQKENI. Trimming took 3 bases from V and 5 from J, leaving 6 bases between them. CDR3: CASSPWGDTQYF. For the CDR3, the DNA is TGTGCCAGCTCACCGTGGGGAGATACGCAGTATTTT.

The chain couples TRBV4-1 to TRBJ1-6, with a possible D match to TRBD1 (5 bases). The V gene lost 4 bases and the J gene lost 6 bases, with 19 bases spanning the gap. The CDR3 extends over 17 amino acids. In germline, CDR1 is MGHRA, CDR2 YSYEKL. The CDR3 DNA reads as TGCGCCAGCAGCCCCAAGGGGAAGACCAAAGGTAATTCACCCCTCCACTTT. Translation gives CASSPKGKTKGNSPLHF.

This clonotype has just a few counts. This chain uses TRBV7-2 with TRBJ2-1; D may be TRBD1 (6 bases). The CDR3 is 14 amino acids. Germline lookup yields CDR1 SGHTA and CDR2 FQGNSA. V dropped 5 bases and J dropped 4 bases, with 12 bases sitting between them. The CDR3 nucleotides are TGTGCCAGCAGCCCCGAACAGGGATACAATGAGCAGTTCTTC. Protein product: CASSPEQGYNEQFF.

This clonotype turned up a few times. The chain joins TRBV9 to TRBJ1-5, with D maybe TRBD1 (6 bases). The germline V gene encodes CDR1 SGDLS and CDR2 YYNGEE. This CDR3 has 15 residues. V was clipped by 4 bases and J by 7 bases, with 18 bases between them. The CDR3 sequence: CASSLQGGEAQPQHF. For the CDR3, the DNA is TGTGCCAGCAGCCTACAGGGTGGGGAAGCGCAGCCCCAGCATTTT.

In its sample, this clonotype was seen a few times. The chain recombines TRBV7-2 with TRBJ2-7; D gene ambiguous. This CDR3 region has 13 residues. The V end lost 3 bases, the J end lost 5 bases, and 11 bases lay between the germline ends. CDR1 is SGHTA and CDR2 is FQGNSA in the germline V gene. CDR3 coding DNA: TGTGCCAGCAGCTTTGCCCCCTCAGACGAGCAGTACTTC. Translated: CASSFAPSDEQYF.

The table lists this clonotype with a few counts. The CDR3 nucleotides read TGCGCCAGCAGTTTGCCCACCGGGGGGGATGCCCAGTACTTC. It encodes CASSLPTGGDAQYF. The chain couples TRBV5-1 to TRBJ2-5; TRBD2 agrees at 8 bases. Per the germline V gene, CDR1 is SGHRS and CDR2 is YFSETQ. The length of the CDR3 is 14 residues. V lost 5 bases and J lost 9; bases outside the gene matches: 12.

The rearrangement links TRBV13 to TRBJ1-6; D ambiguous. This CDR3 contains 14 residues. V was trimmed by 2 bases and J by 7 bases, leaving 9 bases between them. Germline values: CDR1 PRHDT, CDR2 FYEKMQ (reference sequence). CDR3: CASSLKGVNSPLHF. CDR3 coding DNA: TGTGCCAGCAGCTTAAAGGGTGTAAATTCACCCCTCCACTTT. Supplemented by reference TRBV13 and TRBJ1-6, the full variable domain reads AAGVIQSPRHLIKEKRETATLKCYPIPRHDTVYWYQQGPGQDPQFLISFYEKMQSDKGSIPDRFSAQQFSDYHSELNMSSLELGDSALYFCASSLKGVNSPLHFGNGTRLTVT.

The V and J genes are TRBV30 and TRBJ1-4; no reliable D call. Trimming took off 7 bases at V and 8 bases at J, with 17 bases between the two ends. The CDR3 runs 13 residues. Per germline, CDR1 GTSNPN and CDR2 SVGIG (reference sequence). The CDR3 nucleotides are TGTGCCTCATCCACGTGGGGTGGCGAAAAACTGTTTTTT. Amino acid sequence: CASSTWGGEKLFF.

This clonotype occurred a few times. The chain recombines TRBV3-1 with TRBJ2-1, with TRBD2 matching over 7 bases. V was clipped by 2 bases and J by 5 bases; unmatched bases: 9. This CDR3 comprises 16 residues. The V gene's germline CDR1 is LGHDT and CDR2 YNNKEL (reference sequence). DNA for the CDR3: TGTGCCAGCAGCCAAAACAGCGGGGTTACGAACAATGAGCAGTTCTTC. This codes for CASSQNSGVTNNEQFF.

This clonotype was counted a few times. The CDR3 sequence: CASSSVTGGQETQYF. In DNA form, the CDR3 reads TGTGCCAGCAGCTCGGTAACAGGGGGTCAAGAGACCCAGTACTTC. The V call is TRBV11-2, the J call TRBJ2-5, with 8 positions matching TRBD1. The CDR3 has 15 amino acids. With 4 bases clipped from V and 2 bases from J, the junction kept 6 bases outside the gene matches. Looked up from germline, CDR1 is SGHAT and CDR2 is FQNNGV.

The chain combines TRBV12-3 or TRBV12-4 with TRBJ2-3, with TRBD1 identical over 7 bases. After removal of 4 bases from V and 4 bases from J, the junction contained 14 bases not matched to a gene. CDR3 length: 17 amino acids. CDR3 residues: CASSSSTGLDAADTQYF. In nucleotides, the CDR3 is TGTGCCAGCAGTTCCTCGACAGGGCTTGACGCAGCAGATACGCAGTATTTT.

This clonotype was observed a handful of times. CDR3 protein: CASSPLRGGERYEQYF. Here the CDR3 DNA reads TGTGCCAGCAGTCCCCTGCGGGGGGGTGAACGCTACGAGCAGTACTTC. The chain uses TRBV6-2 or TRBV6-3 and TRBJ2-7, with 9 bases fitting TRBD2. Germline CDR1 is MNHEY and CDR2 is SVGEGT. V was pared by 5 bases and J by 3 bases, with 11 bases of the junction left unmatched. The CDR3 sequence is 16 residues long.